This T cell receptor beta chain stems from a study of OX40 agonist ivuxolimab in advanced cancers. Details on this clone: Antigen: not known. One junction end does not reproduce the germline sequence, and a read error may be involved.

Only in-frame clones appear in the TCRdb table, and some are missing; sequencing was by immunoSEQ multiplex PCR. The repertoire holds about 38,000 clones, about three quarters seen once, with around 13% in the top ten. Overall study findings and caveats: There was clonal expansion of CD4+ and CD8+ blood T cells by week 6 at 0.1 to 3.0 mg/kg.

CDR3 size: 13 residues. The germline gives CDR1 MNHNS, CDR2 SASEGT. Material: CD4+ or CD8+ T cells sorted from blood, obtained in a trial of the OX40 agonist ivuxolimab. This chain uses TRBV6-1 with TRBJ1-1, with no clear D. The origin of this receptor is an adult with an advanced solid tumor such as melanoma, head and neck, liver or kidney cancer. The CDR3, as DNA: TGTGCCAGCAGTGATATACCGAACAGTGAAGCTTTCTTT. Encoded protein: CASSDIPNSEAFF.